This T cell receptor (beta chain) stems from a study of CD4 T cells in relation to SARS-CoV-2 and coronaviruses. Background on the study: Crossreactive spike epitopes shared across donors were mapped to their HLA restriction.

The data were produced by immunoSEQ multiplex PCR, yet TCRdb's version contains in-frame clones alone and is incomplete. Altogether 35,000 to 45,000 clones are present, approximately 87% being singletons, with the ten largest covering 9% to 9.5%. V lost 5 bases, J lost 4 bases, and 7 bases stayed unmatched. Germline loops: CDR1 LNHDA, CDR2 SQIVND (reference sequence). The CDR3 runs 14 residues. This sequence joins TRBV19 and TRBJ1-2, with 7 bases lining up with TRBD1. The source material was memory CD4+ T cells from PBMCs. The receptor's source is an adult with COVID-19. The DNA for the CDR3 is TGTGCCAGTAGTTCTCTGCCAGGGGGCTATGGCTACACCTTC. Its protein is CASSSLPGGYGYTF.